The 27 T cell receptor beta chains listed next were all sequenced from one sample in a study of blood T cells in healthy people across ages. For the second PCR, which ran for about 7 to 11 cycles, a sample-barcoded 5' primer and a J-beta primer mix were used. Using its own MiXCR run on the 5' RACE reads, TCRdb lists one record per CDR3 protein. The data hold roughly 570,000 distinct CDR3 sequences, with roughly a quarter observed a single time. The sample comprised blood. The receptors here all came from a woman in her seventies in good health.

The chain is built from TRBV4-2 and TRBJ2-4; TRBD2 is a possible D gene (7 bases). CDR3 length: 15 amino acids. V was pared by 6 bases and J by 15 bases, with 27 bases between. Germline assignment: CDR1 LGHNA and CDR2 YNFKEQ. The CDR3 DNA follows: TGTGCCAGCAGTTTCGACGATGGGGGGGCCAGTAGCCGGTACTTC. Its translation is CASSFDDGGASSRYF.

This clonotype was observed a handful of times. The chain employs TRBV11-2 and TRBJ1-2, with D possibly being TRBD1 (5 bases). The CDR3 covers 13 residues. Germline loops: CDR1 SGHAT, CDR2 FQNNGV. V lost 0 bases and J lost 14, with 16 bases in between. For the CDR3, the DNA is TGTGCCAGCAGCTTAGAACCCCGGGACCTGGGGACCTTC. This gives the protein CASSLEPRDLGTF.

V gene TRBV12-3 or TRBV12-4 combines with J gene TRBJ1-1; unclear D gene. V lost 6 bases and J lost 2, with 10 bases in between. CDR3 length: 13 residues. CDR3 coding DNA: TGTGCCAGCAGGGCCCAGGCAAACACTGAAGCTTTCTTT. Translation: CASRAQANTEAFF.

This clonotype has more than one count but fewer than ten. The CDR3 sequence is CASSPRPGRGAQNIQYF. CDR3 nucleotide sequence: TGTGCCAGCAGCCCCCGTCCGGGGCGGGGGGCCCAAAACATTCAGTACTTC. This sequence joins TRBV9 and TRBJ2-4, with 8 bases that match TRBD2. Per germline, CDR1 SGDLS and CDR2 YYNGEE. V was pared by 4 bases and J by 5 bases, with 14 bases of the junction left unmatched. The CDR3 is 17 residues long.

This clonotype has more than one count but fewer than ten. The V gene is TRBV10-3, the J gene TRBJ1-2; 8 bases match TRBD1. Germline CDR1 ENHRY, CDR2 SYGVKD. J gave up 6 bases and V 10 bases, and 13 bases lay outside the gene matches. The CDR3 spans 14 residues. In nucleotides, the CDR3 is TGTGCCACCGGGAAGACAGGGGCCCGGGATGGCTACACCTTC. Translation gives CATGKTGARDGYTF.

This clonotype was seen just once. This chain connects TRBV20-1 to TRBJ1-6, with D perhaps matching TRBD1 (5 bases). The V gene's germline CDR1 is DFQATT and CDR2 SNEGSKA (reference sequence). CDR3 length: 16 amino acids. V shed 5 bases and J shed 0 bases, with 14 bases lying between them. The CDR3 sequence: CSAGDSLSSYNSPLHF. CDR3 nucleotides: TGCAGTGCTGGTGACAGCCTGAGCTCCTATAATTCACCCCTCCACTTT.

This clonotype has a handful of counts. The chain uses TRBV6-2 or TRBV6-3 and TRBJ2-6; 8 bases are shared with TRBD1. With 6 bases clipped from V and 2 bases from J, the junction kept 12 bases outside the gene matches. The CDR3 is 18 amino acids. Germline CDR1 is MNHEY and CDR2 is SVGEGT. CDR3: CASRRIGQGLTGANVLTF. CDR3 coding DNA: TGTGCCAGCAGACGAATTGGACAGGGTTTAACTGGGGCCAACGTCCTGACTTTC.

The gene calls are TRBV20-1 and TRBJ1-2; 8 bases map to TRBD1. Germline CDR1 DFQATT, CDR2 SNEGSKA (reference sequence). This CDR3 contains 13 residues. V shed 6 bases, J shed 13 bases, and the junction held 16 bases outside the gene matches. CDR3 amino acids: CSAGGQGGNEGTF. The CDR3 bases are TGCAGTGCAGGAGGACAGGGAGGAAATGAGGGCACCTTC.

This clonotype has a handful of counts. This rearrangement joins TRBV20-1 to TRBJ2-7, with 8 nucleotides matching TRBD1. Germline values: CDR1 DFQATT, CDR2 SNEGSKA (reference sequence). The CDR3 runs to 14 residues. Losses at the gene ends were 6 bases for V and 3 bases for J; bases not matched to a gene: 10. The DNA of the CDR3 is TGCAGTGCCGCGTACTGGACAGGGCGCTACGAGCAGTACTTC. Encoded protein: CSAAYWTGRYEQYF.

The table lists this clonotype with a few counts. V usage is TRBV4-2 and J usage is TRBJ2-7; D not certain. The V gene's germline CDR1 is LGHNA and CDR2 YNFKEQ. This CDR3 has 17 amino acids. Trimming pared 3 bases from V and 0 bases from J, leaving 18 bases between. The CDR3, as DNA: TGTGCCAGCAGCCAGCCCGGCCGTCAAAGTTACTCCTACGAGCAGTACTTC. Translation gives CASSQPGRQSYSYEQYF.

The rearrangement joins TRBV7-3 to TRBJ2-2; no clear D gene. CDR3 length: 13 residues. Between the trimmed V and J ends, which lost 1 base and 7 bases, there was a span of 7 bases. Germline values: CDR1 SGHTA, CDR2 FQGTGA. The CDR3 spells CASSLSARGELFF. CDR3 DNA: TGTGCCAGCAGCTTAAGTGCCCGCGGGGAGCTGTTTTTT.

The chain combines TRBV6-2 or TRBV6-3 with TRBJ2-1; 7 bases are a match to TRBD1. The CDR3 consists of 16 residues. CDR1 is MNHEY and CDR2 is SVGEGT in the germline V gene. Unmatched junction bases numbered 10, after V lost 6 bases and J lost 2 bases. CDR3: CASRQKTGQPYNEQFF. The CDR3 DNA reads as TGTGCCAGCAGGCAAAAAACGGGACAGCCCTACAATGAGCAGTTCTTC.

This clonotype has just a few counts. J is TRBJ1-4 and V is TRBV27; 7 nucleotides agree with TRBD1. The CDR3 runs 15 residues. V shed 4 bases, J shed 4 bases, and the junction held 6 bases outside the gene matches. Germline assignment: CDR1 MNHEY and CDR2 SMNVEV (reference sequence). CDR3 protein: CASSSTGTVNEKLFF. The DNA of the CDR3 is TGTGCCAGCAGTTCGACCGGGACAGTTAATGAAAAACTGTTTTTT. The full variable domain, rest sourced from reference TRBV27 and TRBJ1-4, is EAQVTQNPRYLITVTGKKLTVTCSQNMNHEYMSWYRQDPGLGLRQIYYSMNVEVTDKGDVPEGYKVSRKEKRNFPLILESPSPNQTSLYFCASSSTGTVNEKLFFGSGTQLSVL.

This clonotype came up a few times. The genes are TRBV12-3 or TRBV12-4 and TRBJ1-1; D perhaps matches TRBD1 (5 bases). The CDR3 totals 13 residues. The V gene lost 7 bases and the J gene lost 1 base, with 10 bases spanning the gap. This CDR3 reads CASTTGQNTEAFF. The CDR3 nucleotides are TGTGCCAGCACCACCGGACAGAACACTGAAGCTTTCTTT.

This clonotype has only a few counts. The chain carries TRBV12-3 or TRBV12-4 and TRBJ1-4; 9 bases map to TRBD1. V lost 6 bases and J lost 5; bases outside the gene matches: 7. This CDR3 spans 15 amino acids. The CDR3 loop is CASSSRQGVNEKLFF. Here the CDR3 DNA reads TGTGCCAGCAGCAGCCGACAGGGGGTAAATGAAAAACTGTTTTTT.

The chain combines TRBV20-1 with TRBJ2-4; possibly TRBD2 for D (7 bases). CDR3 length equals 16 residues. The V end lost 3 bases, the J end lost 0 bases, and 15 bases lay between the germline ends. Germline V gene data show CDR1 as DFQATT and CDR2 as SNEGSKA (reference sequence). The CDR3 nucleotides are TGCAGTGCTAGTGGGGGGGCCAAGCTAGCCAAAAACATTCAGTACTTC. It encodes CSASGGAKLAKNIQYF.

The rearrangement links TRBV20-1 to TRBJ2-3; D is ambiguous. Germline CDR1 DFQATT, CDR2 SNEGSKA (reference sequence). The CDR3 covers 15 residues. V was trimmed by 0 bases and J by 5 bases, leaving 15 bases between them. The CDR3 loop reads CSARDGSEARDTQYF. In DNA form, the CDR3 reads TGCAGTGCTAGAGATGGTTCGGAAGCTAGAGATACGCAGTATTTT.

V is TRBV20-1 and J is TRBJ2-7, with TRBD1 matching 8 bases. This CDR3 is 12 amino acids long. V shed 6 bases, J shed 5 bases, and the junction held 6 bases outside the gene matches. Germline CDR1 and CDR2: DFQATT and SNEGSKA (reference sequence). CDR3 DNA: TGCAGTGCCGCGGACAGGGAACACGAGCAGTACTTC. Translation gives CSAADREHEQYF.

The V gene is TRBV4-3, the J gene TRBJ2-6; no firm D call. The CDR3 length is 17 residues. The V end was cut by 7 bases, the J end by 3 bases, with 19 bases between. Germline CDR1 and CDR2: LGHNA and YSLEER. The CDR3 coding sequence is TGCGCCAGCAACCTACAAATCCACAGCATTGGGGCCAACGTCCTGACTTTC. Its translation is CASNLQIHSIGANVLTF.

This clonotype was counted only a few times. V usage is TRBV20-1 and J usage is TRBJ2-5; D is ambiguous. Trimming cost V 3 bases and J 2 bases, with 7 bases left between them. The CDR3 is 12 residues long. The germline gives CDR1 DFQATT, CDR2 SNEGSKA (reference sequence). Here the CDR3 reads CSASWGQETQYF. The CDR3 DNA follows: TGCAGTGCTAGCTGGGGTCAAGAGACCCAGTACTTC.

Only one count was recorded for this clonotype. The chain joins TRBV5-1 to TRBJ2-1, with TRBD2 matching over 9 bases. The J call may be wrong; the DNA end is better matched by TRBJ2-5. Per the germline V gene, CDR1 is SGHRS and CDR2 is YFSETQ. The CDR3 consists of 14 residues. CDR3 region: CASSFERGEGTQYF. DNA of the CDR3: TGCGCCAGCAGCTTCGAGCGGGGGGAAGGGACCCAGTACTTC.

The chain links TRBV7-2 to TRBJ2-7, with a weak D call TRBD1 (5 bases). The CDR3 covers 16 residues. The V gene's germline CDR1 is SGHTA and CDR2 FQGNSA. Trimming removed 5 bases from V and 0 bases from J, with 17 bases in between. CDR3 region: CASSLLGPMSSYEQYF. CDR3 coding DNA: TGTGCCAGCAGCCTATTGGGGCCAATGAGCTCCTACGAGCAGTACTTC.

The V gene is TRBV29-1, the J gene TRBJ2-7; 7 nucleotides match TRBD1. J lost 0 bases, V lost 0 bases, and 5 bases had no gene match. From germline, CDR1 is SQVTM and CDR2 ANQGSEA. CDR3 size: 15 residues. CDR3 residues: CSVEDLDRPSYEQYF. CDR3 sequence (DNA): TGCAGCGTTGAAGACCTGGACAGGCCCTCCTACGAGCAGTACTTC.

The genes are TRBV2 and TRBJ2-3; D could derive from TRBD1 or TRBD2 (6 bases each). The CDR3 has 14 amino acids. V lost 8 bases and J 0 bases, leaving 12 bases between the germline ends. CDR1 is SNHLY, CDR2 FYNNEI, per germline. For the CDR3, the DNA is TGTGCCAGCGGGAGGACAGCCAGCACAGATACGCAGTATTTT. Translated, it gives CASGRTASTDTQYF.

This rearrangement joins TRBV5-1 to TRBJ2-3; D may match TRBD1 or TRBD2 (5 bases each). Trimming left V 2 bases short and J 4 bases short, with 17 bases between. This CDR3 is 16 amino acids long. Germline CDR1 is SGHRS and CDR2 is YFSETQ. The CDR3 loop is CASSLGFGGPPDTQYF. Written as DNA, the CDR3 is TGCGCCAGCAGCTTAGGTTTTGGGGGTCCCCCAGATACGCAGTATTTT.

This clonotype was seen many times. This chain's CDR3 is CASSPTGQKETQYF. The CDR3 bases are TGCGCCAGCAGCCCCACGGGACAGAAAGAGACCCAGTACTTC. This sequence joins TRBV5-1 and TRBJ2-5; 7 bases agree with TRBD1. This CDR3 is 14 amino acids long. Looked up from germline, CDR1 is SGHRS and CDR2 is YFSETQ. Trimming at V came to 4 bases and at J to 3 bases, leaving 6 bases not matched to a gene.

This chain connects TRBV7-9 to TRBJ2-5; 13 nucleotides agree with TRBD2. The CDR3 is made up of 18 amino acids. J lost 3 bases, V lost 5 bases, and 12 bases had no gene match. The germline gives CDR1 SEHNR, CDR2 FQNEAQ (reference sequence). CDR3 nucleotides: TGTGCCAGCAGCACTCGTTTGGGGACTAGCGGGGTAAAAGAGACCCAGTACTTC. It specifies CASSTRLGTSGVKETQYF.